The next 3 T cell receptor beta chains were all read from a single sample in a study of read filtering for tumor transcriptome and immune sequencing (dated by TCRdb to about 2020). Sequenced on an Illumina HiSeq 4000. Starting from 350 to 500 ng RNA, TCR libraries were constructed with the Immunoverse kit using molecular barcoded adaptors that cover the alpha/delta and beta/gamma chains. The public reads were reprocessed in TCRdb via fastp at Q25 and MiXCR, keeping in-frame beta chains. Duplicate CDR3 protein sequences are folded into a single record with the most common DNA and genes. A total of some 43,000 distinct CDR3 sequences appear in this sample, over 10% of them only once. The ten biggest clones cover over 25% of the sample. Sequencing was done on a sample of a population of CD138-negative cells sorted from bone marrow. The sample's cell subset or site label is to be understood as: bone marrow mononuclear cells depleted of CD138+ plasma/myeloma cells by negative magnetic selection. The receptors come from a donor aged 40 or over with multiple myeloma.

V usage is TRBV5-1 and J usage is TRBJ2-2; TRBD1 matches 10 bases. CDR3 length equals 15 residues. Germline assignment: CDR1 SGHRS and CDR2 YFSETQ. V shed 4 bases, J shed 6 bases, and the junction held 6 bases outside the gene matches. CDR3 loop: CASSHRDRGAGELFF. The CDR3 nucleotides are TGCGCCAGCAGCCACCGGGACAGGGGTGCCGGGGAGCTGTTTTTT.

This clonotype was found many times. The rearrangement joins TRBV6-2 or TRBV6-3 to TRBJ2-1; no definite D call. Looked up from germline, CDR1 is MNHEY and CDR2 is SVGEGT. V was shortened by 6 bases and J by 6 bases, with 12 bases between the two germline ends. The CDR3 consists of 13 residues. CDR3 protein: CASSSRGSNEQFF. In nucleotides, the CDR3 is TGTGCCAGCAGCAGCCGTGGCTCCAATGAGCAGTTCTTC.

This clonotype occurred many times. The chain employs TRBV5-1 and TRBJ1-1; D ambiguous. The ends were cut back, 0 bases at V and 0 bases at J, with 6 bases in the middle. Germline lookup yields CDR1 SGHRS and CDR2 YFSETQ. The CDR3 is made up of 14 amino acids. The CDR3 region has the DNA TGCGCCAGCAGCTTGGAGGGTTTGAACACTGAAGCTTTCTTT. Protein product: CASSLEGLNTEAFF. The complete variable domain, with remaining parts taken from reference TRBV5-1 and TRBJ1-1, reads KAGVTQTPRYLIKTRGQQVTLSCSPISGHRSVSWYQQTPGQGLQFLFEYFSETQRNKGNFPGRFSGRQFSNSRSEMNVSTLELGDSALYLCASSLEGLNTEAFFGQGTRLTVV.